This entry lists 24 T cell receptor beta chains sequenced from one sample in a study of monozygotic twins with inflammatory bowel disease. No DNA is given; TCRdb re-called the 5' RACE reads and lists each CDR3 protein once. The table lists approximately 380,000 distinct CDR3 sequences. The sequenced sample consisted of blood. These receptors all come from a human donor with ulcerative colitis or Crohn's disease, or a healthy co-twin of an affected twin (not recorded which).

The V call is TRBV12-3 or TRBV12-4, the J call TRBJ2-7; TCRdb picks TRBD2, but there is no DNA to check that call. The CDR3 is 16 residues long. This chain's CDR3 is CASSLAQSGGQNEQYF.

V and J are TRBV7-2 and TRBJ2-5; TCRdb reports TRBD2, a call that lacks DNA to check it against. CDR3 length: 13 amino acids. Germline-derived CDR1 and CDR2 are SGHTA and FQGNSA. The CDR3 loop reads CASSPRLQETQYF.

The chain employs TRBV6-5 and TRBJ2-7; TCRdb gives TRBD1 as the D gene, but with no DNA this cannot be confirmed. This CDR3 comprises 14 residues. Germline CDR1 and CDR2: MNHEY and SVGAGI. The CDR3 is CASSYDRGMREQYF.

The V call is TRBV5-1, the J call TRBJ2-2; TCRdb's assignment of TRBD1 cannot be checked, as there is no DNA. CDR1 is SGHRS, CDR2 YFSETQ, per germline. CDR3 size: 16 residues. CDR3: CASSLVPGAGTGELFF.

The rearrangement links TRBV4-1 to TRBJ1-5. Germline assignment: CDR1 MGHRA and CDR2 YSYEKL. The CDR3 runs 18 residues. Here the CDR3 reads CASSRHMAGLDSNQPQHF.

This chain's CDR3 is CASSQDNMDEKLFF. V is TRBV14 and J is TRBJ1-4. This CDR3 is built from 14 residues. CDR1 SGHDN and CDR2 FVKESK come from the germline V gene. Based on the CDR3 plus reference TRBV14 and TRBJ1-4, the full variable domain is EAGVTQFPSHSVIEKGQTVTLRCDPISGHDNLYWYRRVMGKEIKFLLHFVKESKQDESGMPNNRFLAERTGGTYSTLKVQPAELEDSGVYFCASSQDNMDEKLFFGSGTQLSVL.

V is TRBV7-2 and J is TRBJ1-4; the TRBD1 assignment by TCRdb is unverifiable without DNA. CDR3 length: 15 residues. Per germline, CDR1 SGHTA and CDR2 FQGNSA. The CDR3 protein is CASSLQQGRGEKLFF.

This rearrangement joins TRBV19 to TRBJ1-5; TCRdb lists TRBD1, though no DNA is available to test this call. Germline loops: CDR1 LNHDA, CDR2 SQIVND (reference sequence). The CDR3 runs to 17 residues. Here the CDR3 reads CASSIGGRQASNQPQHF.

V is TRBV29-1 and J is TRBJ1-4; the TCRdb call, TRBD1, lacks DNA for checking. Per the germline V gene, CDR1 is SQVTM and CDR2 is ANQGSEA. This CDR3 spans 14 amino acids. The chain's CDR3 is CSVLRTGSNEKLFF.

The chain carries TRBV9 and TRBJ2-7; the TRBD2 assignment by TCRdb is unverifiable without DNA. Germline CDR1 is SGDLS and CDR2 is YYNGEE. This CDR3 has 13 residues. CDR3: CASSADSWNEQYF.

The chain carries TRBV5-1 and TRBJ2-3; TCRdb gives TRBD1 as the D gene, but with no DNA this cannot be confirmed. CDR1 is SGHRS and CDR2 is YFSETQ in the germline V gene. The CDR3 runs to 14 residues. This CDR3 is CASSLWDRADTQYF.

The gene calls are TRBV5-1 and TRBJ1-5; TCRdb indicates TRBD1, and absent DNA this call remains unverified. In germline, CDR1 is SGHRS, CDR2 YFSETQ. The CDR3 loop spans 17 amino acids. The CDR3 reads CASSIGTGGRSNQPQHF.

This chain joins TRBV7-2 and TRBJ1-5. The CDR3 spans 15 residues. Germline V gene lookup returns CDR1 SGHTA and CDR2 FQGNSA. The CDR3 here is CASSLAHGVDQPQHF.

The rearrangement joins TRBV5-1 to TRBJ1-5. The germline V gene encodes CDR1 SGHRS and CDR2 YFSETQ. The CDR3 spans 13 residues. The CDR3 sequence is CASSLHVDQPQHF.

This chain uses TRBV6-1 with TRBJ2-5; TCRdb returns TRBD2, unconfirmable since there is no DNA. This CDR3 contains 17 residues. Germline loops: CDR1 MNHNS, CDR2 SASEGT. CDR3 amino acids: CASSPQGLAGDQETQYF.

V is TRBV4-2 and J is TRBJ2-5; TCRdb indicates TRBD2, and absent DNA this call remains unverified. Germline loops: CDR1 LGHNA, CDR2 YNFKEQ. The CDR3 totals 14 residues. This CDR3 reads CASSQGTSGETQYF.

This chain connects TRBV19 to TRBJ1-2. CDR1 and CDR2 from the germline V gene are LNHDA and SQIVND (reference sequence). The CDR3 totals 13 residues. CDR3 protein: CASGDGRGYGYTF.

This chain joins TRBV20-1 and TRBJ2-2; TCRdb's D gene call, TRBD1, goes unchecked for lack of DNA. The CDR3 runs 16 residues. Germline CDR1 DFQATT, CDR2 SNEGSKA (reference sequence). The CDR3 protein is CSARFWGAKDTGELFF.

The chain recombines TRBV20-1 with TRBJ1-2. CDR1 is DFQATT and CDR2 is SNEGSKA in the germline V gene (reference sequence). The length of the CDR3 is 12 residues. The CDR3 reads CSARDRDTNYTF.

The chain uses TRBV9 and TRBJ2-1; without DNA, the TCRdb call of TRBD2 cannot be checked. Germline CDR1 and CDR2: SGDLS and YYNGEE. The CDR3 is 16 residues long. The CDR3 here is CASSVDWRGGRNEQFF.

The genes are TRBV7-9 and TRBJ2-5; TCRdb designates TRBD1, a call that cannot be tested without DNA. This CDR3 is built from 14 residues. Germline V gene data show CDR1 as SEHNR and CDR2 as FQNEAQ (reference sequence). The CDR3 loop is CASSSPGPEETQYF.

The chain has TRBV15 and TRBJ1-4; TCRdb names TRBD1, which stays unverified in the absence of DNA. This CDR3 has 17 residues. Germline V gene sequence: CDR1 LNHNV, CDR2 YYDKDF (reference sequence). The CDR3 loop is CATSRWQGAPVNEKLFF.

The CDR3 protein is CASSPLPDLSISSYNEQFF. This chain uses TRBV18 with TRBJ2-1; TCRdb's D call, TRBD1, is unchecked because there is no DNA. This CDR3 is 19 amino acids long. CDR1 and CDR2 from the germline V gene are KGHSH and LQKENI.

This rearrangement joins TRBV27 to TRBJ1-5; no DNA is available, so the TRBD1 call from TCRdb remains unchecked. The CDR3 loop spans 17 amino acids. Germline CDR1 is MNHEY and CDR2 is SMNVEV (reference sequence). The CDR3: CASSPGTGGGGNQPQHF.